This T cell receptor (beta chain) is from a study of human T cells and chemical hapten exposure (dated by TCRdb to the early 2020s). Concerning the study at large: For sensitization, 2% DPC in acetone was applied to a roughly 2 cm by roughly 2 cm area of upper inner arm skin. Patients additionally received weekly therapeutic DPC doses to the scalp throughout the roughly 24-week study period. Patch testing was done on the upper back using Finn chambers containing 0.01% DPC, and results were scored after 6 days according to International Contact Dermatitis Research Group standards. Most of the patients in the cohort were female, and the cohort covered alopecia areata with under or over 50% scalp involvement, alopecia totalis and alopecia universalis. Libraries were pooled for sequencing, and per-sample TCR yields varied mainly because of small differences in library volumes within the pool. Peripheral blood TCR repertoire changes were tracked in vivo in alopecia patients during primary and secondary sensitization to the hapten diphenylcyclopropenone (DPC). Blood was sampled from patients pre-sensitization (week 0) and at 2, 6 and about 24 weeks after DPC sensitization. For TCR sequencing, blood came from 25 to 35 alopecia patients at anywhere from one to four time points (pre-sensitization, 2, 6 and 24 weeks). The study at large found these results: After repeated subsampling, the strength of the expansion versus patch-test correlation and the threshold at which it became significant changed. Patch test score correlated positively with the number of PT1 expanded TCRs, reaching significance at thresholds 8, 16 and 32 but not at 4. No change with DPC sensitization was found in the number of TCRs above 1 in 1000 frequency, and no evidence of global repertoire structure alterations was found. Compared with pre-sensitization or healthy control sets, expanded TCRs formed significantly more large CDR3 similarity clusters, which is consistent with antigen-driven responses. Because all patients had alopecia, a presumed autoimmune disease, the immune response of the patients might differ from that of healthy individuals.

Receptor libraries were prepared by RACE. TCRdb names NextSeq 500 as the instrument used. During library preparation, unique molecular identifiers were attached to individual cDNA molecules so that TCRs could be counted quantitatively and reproducibly. Each blood RNA sample was used to sequence both TCR alpha and TCR beta chains. The authors processed their data as follows. The median number of TCRs per sample was approximately 98,000, ranging from about 23,224 to 750,000. V, J and CDR3 annotation of the TCR reads was carried out using the Decombinator software suite. Every sample was subsampled to the same number of TCRs (28,000) for the PS versus PT1 abundance plots. Expanded TCRs were defined as absent before sensitization and observed at least eight times at the 2-week time point. TCRdb passed the public sequencing reads through fastp at Q25 and MiXCR, retaining productive beta sequences. Here each entry gathers all rows of one CDR3 protein and keeps the most common genes and DNA. These V and J calls derive from TCRdb rather than the authors' analysis. In this sample the table shows roughly 380,000 distinct CDR3 sequences, approximately 4.4% of which occur a single time. The top ten constitute approximately 2.5% of the sample.

The CDR3 spans 13 residues, from the cysteine through the phenylalanine. The kept DNA is CDR3 alone, 39 bases in frame from the first base. The germline V gene encodes CDR1 DFQATT and CDR2 SNEGSKA (reference sequence). Trimming takes 5 bases off V and 5 bases off J; junction bases not matched to a gene: 8. This clonotype came up many times. No antigen is known for it. Base-call qualities are not available, and no considerably larger clone is one nucleotide away. The time point label here, explained by the study, means: patch test 1, 2 weeks after DPC sensitization. The treatment or condition label for this specimen denotes: therapeutic diphenylcyclopropenone sensitization with weekly scalp DPC. Blood at each patch-test visit was drawn before the patch test was applied. Patients were considered eligible if aged 18 to 70, diagnosed with alopecia and deemed suitable for DPC therapy, and patients were excluded if pregnant. Total RNA was extracted from unfractionated whole blood that had been collected in Tempus Blood RNA tubes.

The clonotype originates from a woman in her 50s with alopecia areata. Some clones in this sample may be carry-over from other donors' samples. The V gene is TRBV20-1 and the J gene is TRBJ1-1, with 7 junctional bases fitting TRBD1. The sample here was whole blood, taken in connection with sensitization to the hapten diphenylcyclopropenone (DPC). The CDR3 protein: CSAPRGLGTEAFF. At the DNA level, the sequence is TGCAGTGCTCCCAGGGGGTTGGGGACTGAAGCTTTCTTT.